This TCR beta chain was found in a study of cytomegalovirus exposure and HLA in healthy donors. Overall study: A previous analysis identified approximately 110 million unique TCR beta sequences derived from roughly 180 million T cells. Study conclusions and caveats: A few CMV-associated chains were confirmed in vitro to be specific for CMV antigens.

Germline-derived CDR1 and CDR2 are SGHTA and FQGNSA. The CDR3 loop spans 13 amino acids. The V and J ends lost 5 bases and 4 bases respectively, with 11 bases between them. Donors had nominal health at sampling but likely had unrecorded immune exposures. PCR used 60 Vbeta primers and 13 Jbeta primers. Methods used by the authors: Later work found tens of millions of unique TCR beta chains, with about 10 million shared. Repertoires were generated with immunoSEQ multiplex PCR, while TCRdb's copy carries only in-frame clones and drops some. The V and J calls and clone size come from that table; D and trimming were worked out from the DNA. The sample yields more than 40,000 clones, under 60% seen once. Comments on this clone: Its antigen is as yet unknown.

The chain recombines TRBV7-2 with TRBJ1-1; D gene unclear. Specimen: PBMCs. The receptor comes from a man aged 55-75 years in good health and CMV-seronegative. CDR3 loop: CASSLNSFTEAFF. Here the CDR3 DNA reads TGTGCCAGCAGCCTTAACAGCTTCACTGAAGCTTTCTTT.